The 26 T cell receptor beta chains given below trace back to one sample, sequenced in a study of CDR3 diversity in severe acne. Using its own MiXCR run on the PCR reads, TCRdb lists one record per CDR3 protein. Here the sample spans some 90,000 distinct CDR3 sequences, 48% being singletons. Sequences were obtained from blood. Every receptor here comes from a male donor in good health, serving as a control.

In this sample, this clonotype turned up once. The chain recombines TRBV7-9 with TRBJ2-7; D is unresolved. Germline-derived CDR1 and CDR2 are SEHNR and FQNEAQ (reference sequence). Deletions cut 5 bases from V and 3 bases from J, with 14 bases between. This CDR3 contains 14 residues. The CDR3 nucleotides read TGTGCCAGCAGCCTCGTGAACCCCCACTACGAGCAGTACTTC. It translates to CASSLVNPHYEQYF.

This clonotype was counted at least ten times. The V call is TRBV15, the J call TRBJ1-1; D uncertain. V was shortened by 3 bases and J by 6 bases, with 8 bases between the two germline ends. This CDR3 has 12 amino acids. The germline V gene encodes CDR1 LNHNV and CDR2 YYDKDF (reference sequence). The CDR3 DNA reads TGTGCCACCAGCAGTGAGCCTGCTGAAGCTTTCTTT. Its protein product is CATSSEPAEAFF.

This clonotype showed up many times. The CDR3 here is CSASSGGKNIQYF. CDR3 nucleotides: TGCAGTGCTAGTAGCGGAGGCAAAAACATTCAGTACTTC. This chain joins TRBV20-1 and TRBJ2-4, with a tentative D call TRBD2 (6 bases). Germline CDR1 reads DFQATT; CDR2 reads SNEGSKA (reference sequence). The V end was cut by 3 bases, the J end by 3 bases, with 9 bases between. The CDR3 runs to 13 residues.

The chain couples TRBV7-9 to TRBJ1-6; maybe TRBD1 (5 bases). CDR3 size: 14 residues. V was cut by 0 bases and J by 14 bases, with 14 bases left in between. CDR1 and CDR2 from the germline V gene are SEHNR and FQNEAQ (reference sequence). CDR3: CASSLAGGSRALHF. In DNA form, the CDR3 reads TGTGCCAGCAGCTTAGCGGGGGGGTCTAGAGCCCTCCACTTT.

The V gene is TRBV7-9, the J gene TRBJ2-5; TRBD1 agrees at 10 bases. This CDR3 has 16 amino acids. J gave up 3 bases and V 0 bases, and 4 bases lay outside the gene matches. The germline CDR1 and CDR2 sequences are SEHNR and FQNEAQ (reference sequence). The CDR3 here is CASSLALDRGKETQYF. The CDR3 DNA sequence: TGTGCCAGCAGCTTAGCCCTGGACAGGGGGAAAGAGACCCAGTACTTC.

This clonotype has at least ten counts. The CDR3 sequence: CASRGDSSGANVLTF. The CDR3 DNA reads TGTGCCAGCAGGGGAGACAGCTCTGGGGCCAACGTCCTGACTTTC. V usage is TRBV9 and J usage is TRBJ2-6; D is tentatively TRBD1 or TRBD2 (5 bases each). Trimming took 5 bases from V and 0 from J, leaving 9 bases between them. The CDR3 contains 15 residues. Germline CDR1 is SGDLS and CDR2 is YYNGEE.

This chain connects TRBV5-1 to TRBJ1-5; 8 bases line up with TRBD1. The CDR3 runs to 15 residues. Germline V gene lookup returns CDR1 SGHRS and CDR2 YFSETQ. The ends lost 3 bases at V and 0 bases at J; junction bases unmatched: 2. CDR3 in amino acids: CASSSQGVSNQPQHF. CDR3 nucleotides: TGCGCCAGCAGCTCACAGGGGGTTAGCAATCAGCCCCAGCATTTT.

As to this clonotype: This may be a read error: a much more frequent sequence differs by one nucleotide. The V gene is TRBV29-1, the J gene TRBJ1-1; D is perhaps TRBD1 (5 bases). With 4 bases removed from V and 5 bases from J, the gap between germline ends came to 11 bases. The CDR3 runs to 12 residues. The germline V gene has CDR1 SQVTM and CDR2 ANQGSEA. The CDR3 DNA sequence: TGCAGCGTTGGTAGGGGAGGGACTGAAGCTTTCTTT. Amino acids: CSVGRGGTEAFF.

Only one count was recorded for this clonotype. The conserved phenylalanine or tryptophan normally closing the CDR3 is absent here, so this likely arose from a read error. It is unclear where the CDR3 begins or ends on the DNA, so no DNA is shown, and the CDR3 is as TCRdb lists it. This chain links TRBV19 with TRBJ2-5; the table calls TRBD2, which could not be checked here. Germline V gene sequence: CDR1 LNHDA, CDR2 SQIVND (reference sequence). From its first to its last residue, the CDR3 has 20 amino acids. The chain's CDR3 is CASSESGFSALNNSPLHFGN.

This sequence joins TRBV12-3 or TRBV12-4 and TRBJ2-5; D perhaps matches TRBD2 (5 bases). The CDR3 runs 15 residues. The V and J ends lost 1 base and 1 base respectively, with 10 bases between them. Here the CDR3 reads CASSLGSGGQETQYF. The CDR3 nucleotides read TGTGCCAGCAGTTTAGGCTCAGGAGGCCAAGAGACCCAGTACTTC.

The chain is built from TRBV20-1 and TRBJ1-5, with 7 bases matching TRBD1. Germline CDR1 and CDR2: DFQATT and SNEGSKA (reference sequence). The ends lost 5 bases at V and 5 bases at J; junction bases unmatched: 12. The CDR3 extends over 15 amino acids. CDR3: CSASPRTGRYQPQHF. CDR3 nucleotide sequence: TGCAGTGCTTCCCCTCGGACAGGTCGGTATCAGCCCCAGCATTTT.

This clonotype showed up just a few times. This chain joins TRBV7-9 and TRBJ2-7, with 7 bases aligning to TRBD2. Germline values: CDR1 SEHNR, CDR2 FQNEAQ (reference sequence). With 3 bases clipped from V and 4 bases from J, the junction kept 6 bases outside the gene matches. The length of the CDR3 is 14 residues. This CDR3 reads CASSFGAGTYEQYF. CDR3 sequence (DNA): TGTGCCAGCAGCTTTGGAGCGGGAACTTACGAGCAGTACTTC.

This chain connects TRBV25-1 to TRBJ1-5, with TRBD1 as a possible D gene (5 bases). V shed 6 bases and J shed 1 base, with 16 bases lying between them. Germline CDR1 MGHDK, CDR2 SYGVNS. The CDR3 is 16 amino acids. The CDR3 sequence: CASSSLGGGSNQPQHF. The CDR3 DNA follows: TGTGCCAGCAGCTCCCTTGGCGGGGGGAGCAATCAGCCCCAGCATTTT. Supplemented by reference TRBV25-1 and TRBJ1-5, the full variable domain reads EADIYQTPRYLVIGTGKKITLECSQTMGHDKMYWYQQDPGMELHLIHYSYGVNSTEKGDLSSESTVSRIRTEHFPLTLESARPSHTSQYLCASSSLGGGSNQPQHFGDGTRLSIL.

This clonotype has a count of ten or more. The CDR3 region is CASSQSSLAGGQETQYF. The CDR3 DNA reads as TGTGCCAGCAGCCAATCTTCCTTAGCGGGAGGACAAGAGACCCAGTACTTC. This chain connects TRBV4-2 to TRBJ2-5; 10 positions match TRBD2. In germline, CDR1 is LGHNA, CDR2 YNFKEQ. The J segment lost 2 bases and the V segment lost 2 bases, leaving 8 bases of the junction unmatched. The CDR3 is 17 residues long.

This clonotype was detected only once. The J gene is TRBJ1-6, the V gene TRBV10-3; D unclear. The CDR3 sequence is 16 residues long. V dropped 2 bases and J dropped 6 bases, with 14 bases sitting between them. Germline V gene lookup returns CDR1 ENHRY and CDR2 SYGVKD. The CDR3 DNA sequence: TGTGCCATCAGTGAGAACCCTCACGGCGGTAATTCACCCCTCCACTTT. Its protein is CAISENPHGGNSPLHF.

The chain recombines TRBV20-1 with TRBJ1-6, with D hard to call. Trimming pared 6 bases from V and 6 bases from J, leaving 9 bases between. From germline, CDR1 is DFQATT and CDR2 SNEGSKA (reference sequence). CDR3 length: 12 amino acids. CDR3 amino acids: CSAAQSNSPLHF. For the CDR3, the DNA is TGCAGTGCAGCGCAGTCTAATTCACCCCTCCACTTT.

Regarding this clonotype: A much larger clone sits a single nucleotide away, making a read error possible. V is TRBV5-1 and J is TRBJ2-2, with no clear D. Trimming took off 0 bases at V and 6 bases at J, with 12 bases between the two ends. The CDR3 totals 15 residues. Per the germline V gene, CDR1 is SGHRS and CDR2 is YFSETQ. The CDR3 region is CASSLEAGLSGELFF. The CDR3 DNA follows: TGCGCCAGCAGCTTGGAGGCCGGGTTGTCCGGGGAGCTGTTTTTT. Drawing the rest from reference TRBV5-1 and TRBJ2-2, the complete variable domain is KAGVTQTPRYLIKTRGQQVTLSCSPISGHRSVSWYQQTPGQGLQFLFEYFSETQRNKGNFPGRFSGRQFSNSRSEMNVSTLELGDSALYLCASSLEAGLSGELFFGEGSRLTVL.

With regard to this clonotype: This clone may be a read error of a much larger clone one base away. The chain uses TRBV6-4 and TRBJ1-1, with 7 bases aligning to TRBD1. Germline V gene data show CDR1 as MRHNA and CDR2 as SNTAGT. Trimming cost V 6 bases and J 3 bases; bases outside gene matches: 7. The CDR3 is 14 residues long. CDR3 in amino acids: CASRQGSMDTEAFF. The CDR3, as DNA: TGTGCCAGCAGACAGGGGTCGATGGACACTGAAGCTTTCTTT.

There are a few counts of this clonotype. CDR3 nucleotide sequence: TGTGCCACCAGCACCAGGGGGCCTGGGGCCAACGTCCTGACTTTC. Its translation: CATSTRGPGANVLTF. The rearrangement joins TRBV15 to TRBJ2-6, with 8 bases fitting TRBD1. Germline CDR1 reads LNHNV; CDR2 reads YYDKDF (reference sequence). There are 15 residues in the CDR3. J gave up 2 bases and V 4 bases, and 1 base lay outside the gene matches.

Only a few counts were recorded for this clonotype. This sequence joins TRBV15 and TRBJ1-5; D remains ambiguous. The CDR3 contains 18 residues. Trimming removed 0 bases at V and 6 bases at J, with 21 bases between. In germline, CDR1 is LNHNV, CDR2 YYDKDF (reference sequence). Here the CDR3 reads CATSRELPLSVSGQPQHF. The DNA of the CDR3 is TGTGCCACCAGCAGAGAACTGCCCCTCTCAGTATCCGGTCAGCCCCAGCATTTT.

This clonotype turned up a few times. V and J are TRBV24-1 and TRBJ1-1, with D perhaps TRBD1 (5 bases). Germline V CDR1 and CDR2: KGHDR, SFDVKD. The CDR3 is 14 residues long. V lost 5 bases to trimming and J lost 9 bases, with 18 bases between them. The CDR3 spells CATSATGTVSKAFF. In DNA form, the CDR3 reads TGTGCCACCAGTGCCACCGGGACGGTTTCTAAAGCTTTCTTT.

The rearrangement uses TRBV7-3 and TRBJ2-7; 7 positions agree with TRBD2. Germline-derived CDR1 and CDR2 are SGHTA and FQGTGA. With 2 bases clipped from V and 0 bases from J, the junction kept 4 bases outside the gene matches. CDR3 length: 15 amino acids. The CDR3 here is CASSLWGGSSYEQYF. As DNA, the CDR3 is TGTGCCAGCAGCTTATGGGGCGGGAGCTCCTACGAGCAGTACTTC.

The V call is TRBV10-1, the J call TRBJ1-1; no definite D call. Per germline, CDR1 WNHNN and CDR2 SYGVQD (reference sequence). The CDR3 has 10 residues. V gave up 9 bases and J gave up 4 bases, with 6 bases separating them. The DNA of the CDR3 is TGCGCCAGTGCGGGCACTGAAGCTTTCTTT. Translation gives CASAGTEAFF.

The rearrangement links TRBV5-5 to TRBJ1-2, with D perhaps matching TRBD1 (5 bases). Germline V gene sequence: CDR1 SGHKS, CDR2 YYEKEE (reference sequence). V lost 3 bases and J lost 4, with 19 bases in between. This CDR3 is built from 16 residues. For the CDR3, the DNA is TGTGCCAGCAGCTCAGCCGGGGACCGAGGAACCTATGGCTACACCTTC. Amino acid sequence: CASSSAGDRGTYGYTF.

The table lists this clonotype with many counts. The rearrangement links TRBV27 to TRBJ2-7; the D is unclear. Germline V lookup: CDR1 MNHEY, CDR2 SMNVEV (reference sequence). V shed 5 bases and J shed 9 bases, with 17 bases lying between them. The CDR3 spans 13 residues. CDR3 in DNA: TGTGCCAGCAGTCCCGACCAGTACCAAGGGCAGTACTTC. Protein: CASSPDQYQGQYF.

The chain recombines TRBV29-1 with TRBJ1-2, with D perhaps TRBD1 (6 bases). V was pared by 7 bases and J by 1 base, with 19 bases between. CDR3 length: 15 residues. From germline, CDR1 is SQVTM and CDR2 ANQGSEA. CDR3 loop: CSALGADHNNYGYTF. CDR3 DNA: TGCAGCGCCTTGGGGGCGGACCATAATAACTATGGCTACACCTTC.